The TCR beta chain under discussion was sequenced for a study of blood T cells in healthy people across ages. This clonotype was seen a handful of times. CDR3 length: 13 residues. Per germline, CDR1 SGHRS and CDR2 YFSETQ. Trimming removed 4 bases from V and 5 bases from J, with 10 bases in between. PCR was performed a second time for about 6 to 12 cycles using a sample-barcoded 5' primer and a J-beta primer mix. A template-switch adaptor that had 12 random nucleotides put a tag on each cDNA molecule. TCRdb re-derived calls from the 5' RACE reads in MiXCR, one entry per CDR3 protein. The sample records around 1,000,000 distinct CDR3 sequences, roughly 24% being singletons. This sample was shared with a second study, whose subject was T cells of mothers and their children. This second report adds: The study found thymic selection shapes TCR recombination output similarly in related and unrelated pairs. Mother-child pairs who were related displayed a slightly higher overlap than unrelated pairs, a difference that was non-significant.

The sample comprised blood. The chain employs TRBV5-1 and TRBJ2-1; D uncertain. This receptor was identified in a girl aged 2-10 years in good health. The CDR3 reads CASSENRDNEQFF. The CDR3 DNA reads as TGCGCCAGCAGCGAAAACCGGGACAATGAGCAGTTCTTC.